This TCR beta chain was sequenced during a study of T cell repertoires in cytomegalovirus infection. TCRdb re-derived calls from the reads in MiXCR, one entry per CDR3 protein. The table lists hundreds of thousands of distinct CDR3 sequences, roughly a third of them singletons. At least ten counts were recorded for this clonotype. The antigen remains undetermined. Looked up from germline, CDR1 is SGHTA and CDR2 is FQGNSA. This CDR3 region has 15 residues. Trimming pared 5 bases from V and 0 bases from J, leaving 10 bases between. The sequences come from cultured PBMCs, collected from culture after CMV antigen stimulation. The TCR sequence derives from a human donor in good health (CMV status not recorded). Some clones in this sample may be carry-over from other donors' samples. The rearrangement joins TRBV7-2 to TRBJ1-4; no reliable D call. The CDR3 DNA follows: TGTGCCAGCAGCCCAGGTCTTGCAACTAATGAAAAACTGTTTTTT. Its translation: CASSPGLATNEKLFF.